These 22 T cell receptor beta chains were all obtained from the same sample, sequenced in a study of CXCR3-negative and CXCR3-positive naive CD8 T cells. Study findings and constraints: CXCR3-negative naive cells had less hydrophobic TRB CDR3s than did CXCR3-positive naive cells.

Each TRB cDNA library was prepared by 5' RACE (with UMI labels). TCRdb re-analyzed the 5' RACE reads; it lists each CDR3 protein once, without DNA. Its table records 150,000 to 170,000 distinct CDR3 sequences. Their specific antigens are unknown. The sample taken for sequencing was naive CXCR3+ CD8+ T cells from blood. Subset defined: CD45RO-CCR7+CD27+CD95- naive CD8+ T cells expressing CXCR3 (TNR3+). Receptors originate from a human donor in good health. Some clones in this sample may be carry-over from other donors' samples.

This chain joins TRBV11-2 and TRBJ2-7; the TCRdb call, TRBD2, lacks DNA for checking. Germline V gene data show CDR1 as SGHAT and CDR2 as FQNNGV. This CDR3 is 14 amino acids long. The CDR3 loop is CASSLISGSHEQYF.

The V gene is TRBV4-1, the J gene TRBJ1-2; the D call from TCRdb, TRBD1, cannot be confirmed without DNA. Per germline, CDR1 MGHRA and CDR2 YSYEKL. This CDR3 comprises 15 residues. The CDR3 protein is CASSQEGRNNYGYTF.

The rearrangement links TRBV9 to TRBJ2-1; TCRdb's D call of TRBD2 is untestable without DNA. Germline CDR1 reads SGDLS; CDR2 reads YYNGEE. CDR3 size: 14 residues. The CDR3 loop is CASSVVARQNEQFF.

The V gene is TRBV5-8, the J gene TRBJ1-5; TCRdb's D call of TRBD1 is untestable without DNA. CDR3 size: 16 residues. Germline V lookup: CDR1 SGHTS, CDR2 YDEGEE. The CDR3 loop is CASSLAARGGNQPQHF.

This chain joins TRBV27 and TRBJ1-5; TCRdb's D call, TRBD1, is unchecked because there is no DNA. The CDR3 has 14 residues. The germline CDR1 and CDR2 sequences are MNHEY and SMNVEV (reference sequence). The CDR3 loop reads CASRQGAPGQPQHF.

The chain links TRBV28 to TRBJ1-1; TCRdb proposes TRBD1, but this gene call is untestable without DNA. Germline CDR1 MDHEN, CDR2 SYDVKM. CDR3 length equals 14 residues. Here the CDR3 reads CASRKTGGWDEAFF.

The chain carries TRBV12-3 or TRBV12-4 and TRBJ2-1; TCRdb picks TRBD2, but there is no DNA to check that call. CDR3 length equals 11 residues. CDR3 loop: CASQGGNEQFF.

The V gene is TRBV27, the J gene TRBJ1-3; TCRdb outputs TRBD1, but without DNA this stays unchecked. Germline V gene data show CDR1 as MNHEY and CDR2 as SMNVEV (reference sequence). The CDR3 consists of 16 residues. The CDR3: CASSPGQGDSGNTIYF.

The chain links TRBV6-4 to TRBJ2-1; TCRdb's assignment of TRBD1 cannot be checked, as there is no DNA. The CDR3 sequence is 13 residues long. Germline lookup yields CDR1 MRHNA and CDR2 SNTAGT. CDR3 region: CASSDRGHNEQFF.

J is TRBJ1-4 and V is TRBV4-1. The CDR3 covers 14 residues. Germline CDR1 and CDR2: MGHRA and YSYEKL. CDR3 sequence: CASSQGVKDEKLFF.

The chain employs TRBV28 and TRBJ2-7. This CDR3 is built from 13 residues. Germline CDR1 MDHEN, CDR2 SYDVKM. CDR3 sequence: CASSSTERGEQYF.

The chain links TRBV6-2 or TRBV6-3 to TRBJ2-3; TCRdb's D gene call, TRBD1, goes unchecked for lack of DNA. Germline V gives CDR1 MNHEY, CDR2 SVGEGT. There are 15 residues in the CDR3. CDR3 residues: CASRPGTGAKDTQYF.

This sequence joins TRBV19 and TRBJ1-5; TCRdb designates TRBD1, a call that cannot be tested without DNA. Germline-derived CDR1 and CDR2 are LNHDA and SQIVND (reference sequence). CDR3 length: 15 amino acids. The CDR3 here is CASSIDGQRDQPQHF.

CDR3 protein: CASSQGFLAGVSTDTQYF. V gene TRBV14 combines with J gene TRBJ2-3; the D gene TCRdb calls, TRBD2, cannot be checked with no DNA. The CDR3 spans 18 residues. The V gene's germline CDR1 is SGHDN and CDR2 FVKESK. Using reference TRBV14 and TRBJ2-3 for the parts outside the CDR3, the full variable domain is EAGVTQFPSHSVIEKGQTVTLRCDPISGHDNLYWYRRVMGKEIKFLLHFVKESKQDESGMPNNRFLAERTGGTYSTLKVQPAELEDSGVYFCASSQGFLAGVSTDTQYFGPGTRLTVL.

The rearrangement joins TRBV9 to TRBJ2-7. The CDR3 has 13 residues. From germline, CDR1 is SGDLS and CDR2 YYNGEE. CDR3 sequence reads: CASSLGTLGEQYF.

The chain's CDR3 is CASSFGYGASTDTRYF. The chain employs TRBV7-2 and TRBJ2-3. Germline lookup yields CDR1 SGHTA and CDR2 FQGNSA. The CDR3 is made up of 16 amino acids.

The chain joins TRBV5-1 to TRBJ2-1; TCRdb names TRBD2, which stays unverified in the absence of DNA. In germline, CDR1 is SGHRS, CDR2 YFSETQ. The CDR3 is 17 residues long. The CDR3 protein is CASSLASGTSGNNEQFF. The whole variable domain, filled in from reference TRBV5-1 and TRBJ2-1, reads KAGVTQTPRYLIKTRGQQVTLSCSPISGHRSVSWYQQTPGQGLQFLFEYFSETQRNKGNFPGRFSGRQFSNSRSEMNVSTLELGDSALYLCASSLASGTSGNNEQFFGPGTRLTVL.

The J gene is TRBJ2-5, the V gene TRBV5-6; TCRdb indicates TRBD1, and absent DNA this call remains unverified. Germline V gene lookup returns CDR1 SGHDT and CDR2 YYEEEE. CDR3 length: 13 amino acids. The CDR3 sequence: CASSLLRAETQYF.

The J gene is TRBJ2-3, the V gene TRBV24-1; lacking DNA, the TRBD1 call made by TCRdb goes unchecked. Germline V lookup: CDR1 KGHDR, CDR2 SFDVKD. The CDR3 loop spans 18 amino acids. The chain's CDR3 is CATRDSRVTGGTTDTQYF.

V usage is TRBV28 and J usage is TRBJ2-7; TCRdb returns TRBD2, unconfirmable since there is no DNA. This CDR3 contains 15 residues. Germline CDR1 MDHEN, CDR2 SYDVKM. CDR3 region: CASSLFTSGSYEQYF.

The chain couples TRBV6-4 to TRBJ1-2. Germline lookup yields CDR1 MRHNA and CDR2 SNTAGT. The CDR3 contains 16 residues. CDR3 sequence reads: CASSDTLVGGSGGYTF.

The CDR3 protein is CSVEDSGRLYNEQFF. V gene TRBV29-1 combines with J gene TRBJ2-1; TCRdb gives TRBD2 as the D gene, but with no DNA this cannot be confirmed. The CDR3 runs 15 residues. Germline V gene lookup returns CDR1 SQVTM and CDR2 ANQGSEA.